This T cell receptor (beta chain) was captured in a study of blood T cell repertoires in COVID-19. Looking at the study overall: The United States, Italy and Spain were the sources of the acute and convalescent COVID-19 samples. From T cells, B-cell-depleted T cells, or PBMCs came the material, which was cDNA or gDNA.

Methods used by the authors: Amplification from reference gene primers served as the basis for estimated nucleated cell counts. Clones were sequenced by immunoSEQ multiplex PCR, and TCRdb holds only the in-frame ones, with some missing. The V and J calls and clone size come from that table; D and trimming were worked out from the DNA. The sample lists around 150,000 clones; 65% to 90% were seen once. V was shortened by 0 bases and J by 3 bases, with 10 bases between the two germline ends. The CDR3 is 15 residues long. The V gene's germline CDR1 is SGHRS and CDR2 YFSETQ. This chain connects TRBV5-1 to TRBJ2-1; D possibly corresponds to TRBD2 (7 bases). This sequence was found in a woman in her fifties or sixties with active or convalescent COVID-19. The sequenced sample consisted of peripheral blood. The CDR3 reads CASSLEGEGYNEQFF. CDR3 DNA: TGCGCCAGCAGCTTGGAGGGGGAGGGCTACAATGAGCAGTTCTTC.